This TCR beta chain was sequenced in a study of T cell responses to AZD1222 COVID-19 vaccine. Sequenced by immunoSEQ multiplex PCR; TCRdb stores in-frame clones only, minus some. The table records around 160,000 clones, 85% to 95% of them present only once. Study observations and caveats: Clonal diversity was possibly underestimated, and the donors were mostly white British, with more females.

The count of this clone is one. Its antigen is not known. The V end was cut by 3 bases, the J end by 4 bases, with 12 bases between. Germline loops: CDR1 KGHSH, CDR2 LQKENI. The CDR3 covers 14 residues. The sequencing used peripheral blood, collected 28 days after the second AZD1222 dose. The chain is built from TRBV18 and TRBJ1-1; D perhaps matches TRBD1 (6 bases). The TCR comes from an adult who received the AZD1222 COVID-19 vaccine. Here the CDR3 DNA reads TGTGCCAGCTCACCTTTACAGGGTTTCACTGAAGCTTTCTTT. This translates into CASSPLQGFTEAFF.